This T cell receptor beta chain is drawn from a study of blood T cell repertoires in COVID-19. Study-level background: Specimens from acute and convalescent COVID-19 originated in the United States, Italy and Spain.

The protocol was immunoSEQ multiplex PCR, while the TCRdb copy is restricted to in-frame clones and leaves out a portion. The sample has 470,000 or so clones, 70% to 90% seen once. Participants spanned ages roughly 18 to 90 years and resided in roughly 22 US areas. Participant-reported clinical history was the basis for cohort assignment. The CDR3 runs to 12 residues. Germline lookup yields CDR1 MNHEY and CDR2 SMNVEV (reference sequence). V was shortened by 4 bases and J by 5 bases, with 6 bases between the two germline ends. The source material was PBMCs or T cells enriched from blood (not recorded which). The TCR originated in a woman aged 18-29 years with acute COVID-19. V is TRBV27 and J is TRBJ2-1; D not certain. DNA of the CDR3: TGTGCCAGCAGTTCCCTCGACAATGAGCAGTTCTTC. Its translation is CASSSLDNEQFF.